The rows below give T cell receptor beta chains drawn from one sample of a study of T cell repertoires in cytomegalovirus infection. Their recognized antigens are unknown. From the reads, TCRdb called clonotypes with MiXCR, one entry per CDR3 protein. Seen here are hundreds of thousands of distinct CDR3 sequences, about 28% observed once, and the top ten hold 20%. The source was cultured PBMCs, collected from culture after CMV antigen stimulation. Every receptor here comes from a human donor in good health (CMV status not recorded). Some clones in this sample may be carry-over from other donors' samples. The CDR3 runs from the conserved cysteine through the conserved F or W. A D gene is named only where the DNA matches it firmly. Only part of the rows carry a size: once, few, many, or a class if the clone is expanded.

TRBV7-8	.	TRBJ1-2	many	CASSLGRAYGYTF	TGTGCCAGCAGCTTAGGAAGGGCCTATGGCTACACCTTC
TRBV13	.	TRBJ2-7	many	CASSRNTGSYEQYF	TGTGCCAGCAGCCGTAATACAGGGTCCTACGAGCAGTACTTC
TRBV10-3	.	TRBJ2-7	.	CAISEYGGGYEQYF	TGTGCCATCAGTGAGTATGGTGGGGGCTACGAGCAGTACTTC
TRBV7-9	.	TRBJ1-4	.	CASSNRAGTNEKLFF	TGTGCCAGCAGCAACCGGGCGGGCACTAATGAAAAACTGTTTTTT
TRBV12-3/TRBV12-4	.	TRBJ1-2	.	CASSFSGGRGGYTF	TGTGCCAGCAGCTTCTCGGGGGGCAGGGGTGGCTACACCTTC
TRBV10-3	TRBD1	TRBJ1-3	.	CAISDPTGGSGNTIYF	TGTGCCATCAGTGATCCAACAGGGGGAAGTGGAAACACCATATATTTT
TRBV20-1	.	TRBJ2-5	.	CSAREGISETQYF	TGCAGTGCTAGAGAAGGGATTTCAGAGACCCAGTACTTC
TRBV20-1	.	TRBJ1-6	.	CSARDPELGGIFSPLHF	TGCAGTGCTAGAGACCCCGAACTAGGGGGGATTTTCTCACCCCTCCACTTT
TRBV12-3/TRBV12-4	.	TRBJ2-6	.	CASTLGGSSGANVLTF	TGTGCCAGCACCCTAGGGGGTTCCTCTGGGGCCAACGTCCTGACTTTC
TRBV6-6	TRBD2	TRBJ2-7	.	CASSPRLAAYEQYF	TGTGCCAGCAGTCCCCGACTAGCGGCCTACGAGCAGTACTTC
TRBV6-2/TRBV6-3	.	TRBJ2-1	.	CASSWARGNEQFF	TGTGCCAGCAGTTGGGCTAGGGGCAATGAGCAGTTCTTC
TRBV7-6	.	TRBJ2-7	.	CASSLITLRRDPLDEQYF	TGTGCCAGCAGCCTTATTACCCTCCGACGTGACCCCCTGGACGAGCAGTACTTC
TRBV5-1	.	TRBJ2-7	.	CASSLDGRGWYEQYF	TGCGCCAGCAGCTTGGATGGCAGGGGATGGTACGAGCAGTACTTC
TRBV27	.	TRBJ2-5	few	CASRPSGGNGETQYF	TGTGCCAGCAGACCAAGCGGCGGGAACGGGGAGACCCAGTACTTC
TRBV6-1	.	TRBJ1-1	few	CASKQGWSEAFF	TGTGCCAGCAAACAGGGATGGTCTGAAGCTTTCTTT
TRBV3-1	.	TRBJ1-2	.	CASSPHDRPEDGYTF	TGTGCCAGCAGCCCTCATGACAGGCCAGAGGATGGCTACACCTTC
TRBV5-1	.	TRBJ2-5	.	CASSVGPRETQYF	TGCGCCAGCAGCGTGGGCCCTCGGGAGACCCAGTACTTC
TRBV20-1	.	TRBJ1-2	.	CSARGDTSNYGYTF	TGCAGTGCTAGAGGGGACACCTCTAACTATGGCTACACCTTC
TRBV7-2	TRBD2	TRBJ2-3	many	CASSLYVGSGRVSTDTQYF	TGTGCCAGCAGCTTATACGTGGGTAGCGGGAGGGTAAGCACAGATACGCAGTATTTT
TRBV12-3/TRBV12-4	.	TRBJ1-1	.	CASSTRTANTEAFF	TGTGCCAGCAGTACACGTACAGCGAACACTGAAGCTTTCTTT
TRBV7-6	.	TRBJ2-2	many	CASSLTGTGELFF	TGTGCCAGCAGCCTGACAGGCACCGGGGAGCTGTTTTTT
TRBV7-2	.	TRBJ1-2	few	CASSLVAGATNYGYTF	TGTGCCAGCAGCTTGGTGGCAGGCGCAACTAACTATGGCTACACCTTC
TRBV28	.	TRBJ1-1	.	CASGIRAENTEAFF	TGTGCCAGCGGAATCAGGGCTGAGAACACTGAAGCTTTCTTT
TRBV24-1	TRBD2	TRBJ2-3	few	CATSGSSGMVADTQYF	TGTGCCACCAGTGGGTCTAGCGGGATGGTAGCAGATACGCAGTATTTT
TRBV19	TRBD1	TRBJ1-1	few	CASSISGTAVKNTEAFF	TGTGCCAGTAGTATATCCGGGACAGCTGTTAAGAACACTGAAGCTTTCTTT
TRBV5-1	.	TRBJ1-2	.	CASSPDTRNNYGYTF	TGCGCCAGCAGCCCGGACACACGAAATAACTATGGCTACACCTTC
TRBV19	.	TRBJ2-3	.	CASSIRDTDTQYF	TGTGCCAGTAGTATTCGTGACACAGATACGCAGTATTTT
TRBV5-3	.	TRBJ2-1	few	CASSSPGLREQFF	TGTGCCAGCAGCTCTCCAGGACTGCGTGAGCAGTTCTTC
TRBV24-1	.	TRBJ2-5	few	CATSDSDGTWGETQYF	TGTGCCACCAGTGATTCCGACGGGACCTGGGGAGAGACCCAGTACTTC
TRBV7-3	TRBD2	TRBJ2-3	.	CASSSPGGTSGTSPDTQYF	TGTGCCAGCAGCTCTCCCGGGGGCACTAGCGGGACTTCCCCAGATACGCAGTATTTT
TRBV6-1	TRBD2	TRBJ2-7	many	CASSRLSGGEQYF	TGTGCCAGCAGTCGTCTTTCGGGGGGAGAGCAGTACTTC